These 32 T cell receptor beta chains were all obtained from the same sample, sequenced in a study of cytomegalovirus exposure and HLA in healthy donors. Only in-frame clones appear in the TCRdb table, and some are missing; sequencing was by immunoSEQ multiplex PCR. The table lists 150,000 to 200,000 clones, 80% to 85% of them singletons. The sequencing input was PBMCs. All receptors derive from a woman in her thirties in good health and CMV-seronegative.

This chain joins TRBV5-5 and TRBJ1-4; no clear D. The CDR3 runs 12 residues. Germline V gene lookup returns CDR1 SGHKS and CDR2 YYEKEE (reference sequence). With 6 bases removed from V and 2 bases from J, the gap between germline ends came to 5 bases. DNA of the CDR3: TGTGCCAGCACCGTGACTAATGAAAAACTGTTTTTT. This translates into CASTVTNEKLFF.

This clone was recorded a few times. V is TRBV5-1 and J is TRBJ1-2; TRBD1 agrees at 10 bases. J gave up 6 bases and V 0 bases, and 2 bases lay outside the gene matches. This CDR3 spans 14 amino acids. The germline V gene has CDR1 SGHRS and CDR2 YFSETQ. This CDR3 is CASSLGGTGDGYTF. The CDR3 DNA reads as TGCGCCAGCAGCTTGGGAGGGACAGGGGATGGCTACACCTTC.

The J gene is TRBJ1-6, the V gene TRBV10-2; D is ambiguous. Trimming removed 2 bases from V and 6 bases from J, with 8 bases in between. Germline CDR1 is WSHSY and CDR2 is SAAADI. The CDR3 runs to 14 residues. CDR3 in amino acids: CASSEVGPNSPLHF. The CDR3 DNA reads TGCGCCAGCAGTGAGGTGGGCCCTAATTCACCCCTCCACTTT.

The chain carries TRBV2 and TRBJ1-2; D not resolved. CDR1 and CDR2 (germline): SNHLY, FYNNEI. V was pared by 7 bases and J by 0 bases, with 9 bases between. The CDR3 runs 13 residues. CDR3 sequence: CASIPSANYGYTF. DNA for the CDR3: TGTGCCAGCATACCTTCAGCTAACTATGGCTACACCTTC.

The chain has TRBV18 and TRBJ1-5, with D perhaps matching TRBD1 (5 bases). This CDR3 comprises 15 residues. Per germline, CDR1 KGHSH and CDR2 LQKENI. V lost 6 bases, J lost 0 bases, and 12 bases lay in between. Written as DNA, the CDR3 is TGTGCCAGCTCCCTTGACAGAGATAGCAATCAGCCCCAGCATTTT. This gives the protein CASSLDRDSNQPQHF.

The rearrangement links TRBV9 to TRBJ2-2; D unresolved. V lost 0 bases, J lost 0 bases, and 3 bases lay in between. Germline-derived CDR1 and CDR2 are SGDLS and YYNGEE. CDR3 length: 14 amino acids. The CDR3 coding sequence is TGTGCCAGCAGCGTAGCTACGAACACCGGGGAGCTGTTTTTT. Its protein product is CASSVATNTGELFF.

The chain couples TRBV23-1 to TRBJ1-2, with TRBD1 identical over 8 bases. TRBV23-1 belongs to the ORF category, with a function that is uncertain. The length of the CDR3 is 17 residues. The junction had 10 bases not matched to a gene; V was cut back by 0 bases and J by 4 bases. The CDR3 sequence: CASSQSYGQGHFYGYTF. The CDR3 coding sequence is TGCGCCAGCAGTCAATCGTACGGACAGGGCCATTTCTATGGCTACACCTTC.

This chain's CDR3 is CASSVEVAGVYEQYF. In DNA, the CDR3 is TGTGCCAGCAGTGTAGAGGTAGCGGGAGTGTACGAGCAGTACTTC. The rearrangement links TRBV6-1 to TRBJ2-7; 9 bases map to TRBD2. Germline V gene data show CDR1 as MNHNS and CDR2 as SASEGT. This CDR3 has 15 residues. Trimming took 4 bases from V and 4 from J; bases not matched to a gene: 8.

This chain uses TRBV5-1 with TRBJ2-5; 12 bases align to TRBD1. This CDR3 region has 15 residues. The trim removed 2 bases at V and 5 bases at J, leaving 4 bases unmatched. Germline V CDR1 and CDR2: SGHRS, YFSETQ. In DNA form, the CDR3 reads TGCGCCAGCAGCTTCTCCGGGACAGGGGGCGAGACCCAGTACTTC. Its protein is CASSFSGTGGETQYF.

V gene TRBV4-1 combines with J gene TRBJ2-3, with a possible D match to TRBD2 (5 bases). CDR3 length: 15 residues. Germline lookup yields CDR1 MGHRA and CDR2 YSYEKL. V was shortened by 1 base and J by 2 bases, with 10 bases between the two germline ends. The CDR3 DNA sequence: TGCGCCAGCAGCCAAGGCCCAGCGGCCACAGATACGCAGTATTTT. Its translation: CASSQGPAATDTQYF.

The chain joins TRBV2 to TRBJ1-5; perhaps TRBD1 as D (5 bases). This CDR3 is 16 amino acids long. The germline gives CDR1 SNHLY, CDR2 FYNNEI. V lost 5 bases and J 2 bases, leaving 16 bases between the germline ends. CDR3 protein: CASSPQRGVGNQPQHF. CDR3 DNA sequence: TGTGCCAGCAGTCCCCAGCGGGGGGTGGGCAATCAGCCCCAGCATTTT.

In DNA, the CDR3 is TGTGCCAGCAGCGTAAGCCAGCGGGGGATGGAGGAGCAGTACTTC. This sequence encodes CASSVSQRGMEEQYF. V gene TRBV9 combines with J gene TRBJ2-7; 8 nucleotides line up with TRBD2. The CDR3 has 15 residues. The trim removed 1 base at V and 7 bases at J, leaving 10 bases unmatched. Germline CDR1 reads SGDLS; CDR2 reads YYNGEE.

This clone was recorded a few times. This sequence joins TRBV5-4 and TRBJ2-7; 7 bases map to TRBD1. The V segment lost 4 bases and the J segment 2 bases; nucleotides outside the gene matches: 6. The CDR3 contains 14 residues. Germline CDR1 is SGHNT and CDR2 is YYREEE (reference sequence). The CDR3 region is CASSPQGRPYEQYF. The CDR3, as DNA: TGTGCCAGCAGCCCACAGGGGCGACCCTACGAGCAGTACTTC.

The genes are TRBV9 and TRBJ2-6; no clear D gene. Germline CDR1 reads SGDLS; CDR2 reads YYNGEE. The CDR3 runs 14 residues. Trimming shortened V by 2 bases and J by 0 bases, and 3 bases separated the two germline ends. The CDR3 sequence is CASSVSSGANVLTF. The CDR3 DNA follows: TGTGCCAGCAGCGTCAGCTCTGGGGCCAACGTCCTGACTTTC.

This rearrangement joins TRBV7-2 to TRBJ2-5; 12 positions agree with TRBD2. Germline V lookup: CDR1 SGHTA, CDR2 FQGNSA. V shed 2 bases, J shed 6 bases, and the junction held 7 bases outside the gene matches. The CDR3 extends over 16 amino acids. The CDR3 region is CASSLPGLAGWKTQYF. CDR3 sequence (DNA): TGTGCCAGCAGCTTACCCGGACTAGCGGGGTGGAAGACCCAGTACTTC.

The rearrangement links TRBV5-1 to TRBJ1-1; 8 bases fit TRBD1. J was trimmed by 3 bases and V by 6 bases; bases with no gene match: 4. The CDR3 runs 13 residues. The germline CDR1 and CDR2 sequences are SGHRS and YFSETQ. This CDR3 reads CASTGGRDTEAFF. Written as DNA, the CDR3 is TGCGCCAGCACAGGGGGCCGGGACACTGAAGCTTTCTTT.

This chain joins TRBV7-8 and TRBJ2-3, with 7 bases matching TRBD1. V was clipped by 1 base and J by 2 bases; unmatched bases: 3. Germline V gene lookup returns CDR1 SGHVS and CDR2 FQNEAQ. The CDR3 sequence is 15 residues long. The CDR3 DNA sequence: TGTGCCAGCAGCTTAGAGGGGGCTATCACAGATACGCAGTATTTT. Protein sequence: CASSLEGAITDTQYF. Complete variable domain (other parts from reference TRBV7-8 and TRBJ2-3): GAGVSQSPRYKVAKRGQDVALRCDPISGHVSLFWYQQALGQGPEFLTYFQNEAQLDKSGLPSDRFFAERPEGSVSTLKIQRTQQEDSAVYLCASSLEGAITDTQYFGPGTRLTVL.

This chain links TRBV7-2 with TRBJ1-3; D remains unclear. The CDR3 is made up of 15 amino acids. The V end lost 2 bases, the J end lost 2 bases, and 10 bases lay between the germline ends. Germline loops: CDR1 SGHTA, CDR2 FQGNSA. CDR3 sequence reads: CASSLTAEAGNTIYF. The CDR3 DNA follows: TGTGCCAGCAGCTTAACGGCGGAAGCTGGAAACACCATATATTTT. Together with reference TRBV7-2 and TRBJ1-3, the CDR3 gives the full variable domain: GAGVSQSPSNKVTEKGKDVELRCDPISGHTALYWYRQSLGQGLEFLIYFQGNSAPDKSGLPSDRFSAERTGGSVSTLTIQRTQQEDSAVYLCASSLTAEAGNTIYFGEGSWLTVV.

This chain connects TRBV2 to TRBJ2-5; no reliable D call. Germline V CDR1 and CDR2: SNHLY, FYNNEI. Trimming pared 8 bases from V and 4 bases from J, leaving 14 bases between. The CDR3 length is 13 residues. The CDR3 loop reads CASCLGERETQYF. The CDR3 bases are TGTGCCAGCTGCCTAGGCGAGCGAGAGACCCAGTACTTC.

DNA for the CDR3: TGTGCCAGCAGCGAATCAGGGATCTCTGGAAACACCATATATTTT. Its translation: CASSESGISGNTIYF. The chain is built from TRBV6-5 and TRBJ1-3; D perhaps matches TRBD1 (5 bases). Trimming shortened V by 6 bases and J by 0 bases, and 12 bases separated the two germline ends. Germline CDR1 is MNHEY and CDR2 is SVGAGI. The CDR3 is made up of 15 amino acids.

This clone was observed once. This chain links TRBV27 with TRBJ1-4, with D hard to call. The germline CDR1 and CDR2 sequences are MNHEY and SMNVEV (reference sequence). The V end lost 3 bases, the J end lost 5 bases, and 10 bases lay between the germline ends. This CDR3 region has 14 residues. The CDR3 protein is CASSFAGRNEKLFF. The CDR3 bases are TGTGCCAGCAGTTTCGCAGGAAGGAATGAAAAACTGTTTTTT.

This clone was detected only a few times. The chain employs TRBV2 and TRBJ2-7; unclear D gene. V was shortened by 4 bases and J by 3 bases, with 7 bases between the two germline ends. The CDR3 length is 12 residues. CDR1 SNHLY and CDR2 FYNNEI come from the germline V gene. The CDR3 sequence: CASSVYYYEQYF. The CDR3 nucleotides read TGTGCCAGCAGTGTTTACTACTACGAGCAGTACTTC.

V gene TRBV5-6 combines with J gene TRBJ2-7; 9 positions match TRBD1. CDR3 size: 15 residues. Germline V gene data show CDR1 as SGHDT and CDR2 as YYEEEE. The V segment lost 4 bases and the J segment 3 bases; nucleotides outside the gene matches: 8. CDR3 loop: CASSRTGTGIYEQYF. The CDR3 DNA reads TGTGCCAGCAGCCGGACCGGGACAGGGATCTACGAGCAGTACTTC.

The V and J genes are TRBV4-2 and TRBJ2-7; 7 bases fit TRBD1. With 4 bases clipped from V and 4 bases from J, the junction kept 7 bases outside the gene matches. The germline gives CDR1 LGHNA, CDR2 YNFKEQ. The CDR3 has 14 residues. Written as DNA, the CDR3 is TGTGCCAGCAGCCTCGGGACAGATCTTTACGAGCAGTACTTC. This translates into CASSLGTDLYEQYF.

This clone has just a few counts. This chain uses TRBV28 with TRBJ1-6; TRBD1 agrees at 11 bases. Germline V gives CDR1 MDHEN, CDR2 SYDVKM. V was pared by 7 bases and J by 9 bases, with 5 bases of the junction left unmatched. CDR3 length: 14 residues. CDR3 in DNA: TGTGCCAGCAAATCAGGGACAGGGGGTTCACCCCTCCACTTT. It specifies CASKSGTGGSPLHF.

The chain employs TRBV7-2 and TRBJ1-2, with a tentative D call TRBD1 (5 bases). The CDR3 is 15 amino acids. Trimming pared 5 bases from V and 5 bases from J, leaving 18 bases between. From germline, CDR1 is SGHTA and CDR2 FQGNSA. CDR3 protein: CASSQQAGGGYGYTF. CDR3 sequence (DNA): TGTGCCAGCAGCCAACAGGCGGGGGGAGGGTATGGCTACACCTTC.

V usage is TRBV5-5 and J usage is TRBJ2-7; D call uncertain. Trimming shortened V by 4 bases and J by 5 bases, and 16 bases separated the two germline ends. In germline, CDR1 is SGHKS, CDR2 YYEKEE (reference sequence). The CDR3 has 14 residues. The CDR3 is CASSRQVGYDEQYF. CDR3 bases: TGTGCCAGCAGCCGGCAGGTAGGTTACGACGAGCAGTACTTC.

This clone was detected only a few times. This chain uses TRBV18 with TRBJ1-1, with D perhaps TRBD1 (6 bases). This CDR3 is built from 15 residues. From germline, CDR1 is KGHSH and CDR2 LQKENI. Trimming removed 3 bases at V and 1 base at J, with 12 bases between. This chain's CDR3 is CASSPPGHSNTEAFF. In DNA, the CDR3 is TGTGCCAGCTCACCCCCGGGACACTCGAACACTGAAGCTTTCTTT.

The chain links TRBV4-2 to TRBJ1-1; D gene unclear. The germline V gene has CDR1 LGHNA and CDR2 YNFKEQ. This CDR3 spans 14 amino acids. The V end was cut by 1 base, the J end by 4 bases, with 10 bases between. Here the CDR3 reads CASSQGGEGTEAFF. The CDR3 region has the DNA TGTGCCAGCAGCCAAGGTGGGGAGGGCACTGAAGCTTTCTTT.

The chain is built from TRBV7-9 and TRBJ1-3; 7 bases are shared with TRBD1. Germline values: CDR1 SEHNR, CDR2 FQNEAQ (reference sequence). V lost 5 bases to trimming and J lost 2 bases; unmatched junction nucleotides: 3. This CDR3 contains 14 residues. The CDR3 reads CASSRGQAGNTIYF. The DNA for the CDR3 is TGTGCCAGCAGCCGAGGACAGGCTGGAAACACCATATATTTT.

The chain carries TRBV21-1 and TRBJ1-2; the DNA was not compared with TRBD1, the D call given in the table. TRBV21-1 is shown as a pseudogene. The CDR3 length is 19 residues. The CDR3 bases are TGTGCCAGCAGCACACCGAACTCCCGTGACAAAACGTATAACTATGGCTACACCTTC. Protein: CASSTPNSRDKTYNYGYTF.

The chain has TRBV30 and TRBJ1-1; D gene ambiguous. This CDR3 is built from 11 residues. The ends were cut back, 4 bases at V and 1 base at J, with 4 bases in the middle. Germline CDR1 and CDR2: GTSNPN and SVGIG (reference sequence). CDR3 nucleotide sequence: TGTGCCTGGAACAGGAACACTGAAGCTTTCTTT. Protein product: CAWNRNTEAFF.